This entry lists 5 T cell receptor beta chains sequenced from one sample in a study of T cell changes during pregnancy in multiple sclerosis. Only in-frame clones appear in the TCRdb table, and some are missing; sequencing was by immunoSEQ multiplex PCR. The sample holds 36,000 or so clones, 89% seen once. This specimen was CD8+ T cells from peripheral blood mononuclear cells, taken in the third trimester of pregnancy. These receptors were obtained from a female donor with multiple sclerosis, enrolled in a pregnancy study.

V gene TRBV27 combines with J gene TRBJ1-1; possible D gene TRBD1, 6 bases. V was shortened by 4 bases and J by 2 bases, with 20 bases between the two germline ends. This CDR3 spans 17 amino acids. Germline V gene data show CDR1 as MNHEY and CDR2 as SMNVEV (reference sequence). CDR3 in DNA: TGTGCCAGCAGTTCTACTTACCGACCGGACAGTAACACTGAAGCTTTCTTT. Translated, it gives CASSSTYRPDSNTEAFF.

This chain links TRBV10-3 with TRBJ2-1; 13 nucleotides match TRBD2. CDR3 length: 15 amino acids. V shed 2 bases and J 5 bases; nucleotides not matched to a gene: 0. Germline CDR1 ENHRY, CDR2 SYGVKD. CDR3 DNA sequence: TGTGCCATCAGTGAGGGACTAGCGGGGGACAATGAGCAGTTCTTC. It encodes CAISEGLAGDNEQFF.

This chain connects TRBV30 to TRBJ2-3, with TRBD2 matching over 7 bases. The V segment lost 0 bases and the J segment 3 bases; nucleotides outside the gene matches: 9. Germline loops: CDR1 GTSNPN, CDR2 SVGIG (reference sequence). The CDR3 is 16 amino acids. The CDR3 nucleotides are TGTGCCTGGAGTGTAGGTTTAGCGGGTAGGACAGATACGCAGTATTTT. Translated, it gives CAWSVGLAGRTDTQYF.

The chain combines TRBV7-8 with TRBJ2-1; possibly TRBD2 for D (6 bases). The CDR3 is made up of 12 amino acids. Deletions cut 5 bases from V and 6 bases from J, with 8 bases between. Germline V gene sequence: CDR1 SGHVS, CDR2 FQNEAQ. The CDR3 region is CASSGDFNEQFF. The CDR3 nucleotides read TGTGCCAGCAGCGGGGACTTCAATGAGCAGTTCTTC.

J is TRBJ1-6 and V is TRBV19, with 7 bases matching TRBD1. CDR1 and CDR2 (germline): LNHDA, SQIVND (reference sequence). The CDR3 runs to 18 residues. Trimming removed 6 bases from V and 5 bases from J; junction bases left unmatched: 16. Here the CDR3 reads CASRGITGASTHNSPLHF. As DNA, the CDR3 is TGTGCCAGTAGGGGCATCACAGGGGCATCTACCCATAATTCACCCCTCCACTTT.